A single sample gave rise to the 3 T cell receptor beta chains below, sequenced in a study of T cell repertoires in cytomegalovirus infection. For these TCRs, the target antigens are not known. TCRdb re-analysed the reads in MiXCR, keeping a single row per CDR3 protein. The sample contains about 69,000 distinct CDR3 sequences, more than 25% of which appear only once. Material: CD8+ T cells from cultured PBMCs, obtained from culture after CMV antigen stimulation. The receptors here all came from a human donor in good health (CMV status not recorded). Some clones in this sample may be carry-over from other donors' samples.

In DNA, the CDR3 is TGTGCCAGCAGCCAAGATCCGGGACTCCCAGATACGCAGTATTTT. Its translation: CASSQDPGLPDTQYF. The chain combines TRBV14 with TRBJ2-3; D may be TRBD2 (6 bases). Trimming shortened V by 0 bases and J by 4 bases, and 11 bases separated the two germline ends. The CDR3 has 15 residues. From germline, CDR1 is SGHDN and CDR2 FVKESK.

This clonotype was seen at least ten times. CDR3 DNA: TGTGCCAGCAGTCCCCGACTAGCAGAATACAATGAGCAGTTCTTC. It codes for CASSPRLAEYNEQFF. The chain has TRBV12-3 or TRBV12-4 and TRBJ2-1; 7 nucleotides line up with TRBD2. After removal of 5 bases from V and 4 bases from J, the junction contained 8 bases not matched to a gene. This CDR3 is built from 15 residues.

On this clonotype itself: In this CDR3 the conserved last residue, phenylalanine or tryptophan, is missing, so a read error is likely. The J gene is TRBJ1-6, the V gene TRBV6-1; tentatively, D is TRBD1 (5 bases). With 1 base removed from V and 7 bases from J, the gap between germline ends came to 8 bases. There are 14 residues in the CDR3. Germline loops: CDR1 MNHNS, CDR2 SASEGT. DNA for the CDR3: TGTGCCAGCAGTGAAGGGGACGGGAATTCACCCCTCCACCTT. Protein sequence: CASSEGDGNSPLHL.